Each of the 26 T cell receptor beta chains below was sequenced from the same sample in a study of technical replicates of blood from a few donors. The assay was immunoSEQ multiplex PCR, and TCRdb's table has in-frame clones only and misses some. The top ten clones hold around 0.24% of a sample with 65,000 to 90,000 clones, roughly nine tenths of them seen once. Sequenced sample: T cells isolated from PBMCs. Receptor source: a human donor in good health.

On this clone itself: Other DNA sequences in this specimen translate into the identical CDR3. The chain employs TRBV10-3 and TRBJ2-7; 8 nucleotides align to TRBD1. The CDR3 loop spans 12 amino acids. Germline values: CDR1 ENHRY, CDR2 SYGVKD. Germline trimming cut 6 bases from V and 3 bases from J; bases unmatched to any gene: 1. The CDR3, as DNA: TGTGCCATCAGACAGGGGGACTACGAGCAGTACTTC. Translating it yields CAIRQGDYEQYF.

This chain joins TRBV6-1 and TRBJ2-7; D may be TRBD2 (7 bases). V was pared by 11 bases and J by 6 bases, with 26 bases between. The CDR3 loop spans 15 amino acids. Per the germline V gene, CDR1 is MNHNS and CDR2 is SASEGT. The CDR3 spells CALLKGGDTRGEQYF. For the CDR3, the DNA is TGTGCCCTCCTGAAAGGGGGGGACACCCGTGGCGAGCAGTACTTC.

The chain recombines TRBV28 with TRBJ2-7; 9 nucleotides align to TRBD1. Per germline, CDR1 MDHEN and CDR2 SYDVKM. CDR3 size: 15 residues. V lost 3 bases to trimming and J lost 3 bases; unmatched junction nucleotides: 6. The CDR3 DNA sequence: TGTGCCAGCAGTTTGGTGGGACAGGGTCTCTACGAGCAGTACTTC. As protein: CASSLVGQGLYEQYF.

CDR3 DNA: TGTGCCAGCAGCGAAAACGCGGGAAATGGCTACACCTTC. It specifies CASSENAGNGYTF. The chain combines TRBV9 with TRBJ1-2; D is uncertain. The CDR3 consists of 13 residues. Germline loops: CDR1 SGDLS, CDR2 YYNGEE. The germline V and J ends were trimmed by 3 bases and 6 bases, with 12 bases remaining between them.

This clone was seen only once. CDR3 sequence: CASSLRTAENTEAFF. The CDR3 DNA follows: TGTGCCAGCAGCCTGAGGACAGCCGAGAACACTGAAGCTTTCTTT. This chain uses TRBV11-1 with TRBJ1-1; tentative D call: TRBD1 (6 bases). The CDR3 covers 15 residues. Germline-derived CDR1 and CDR2 are SGHAT and FQDESV (reference sequence). V lost 5 bases, J lost 1 base, and 14 bases lay in between.

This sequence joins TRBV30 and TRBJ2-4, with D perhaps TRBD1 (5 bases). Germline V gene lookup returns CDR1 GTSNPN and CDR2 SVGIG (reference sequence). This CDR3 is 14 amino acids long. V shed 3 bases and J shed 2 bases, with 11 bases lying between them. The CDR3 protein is CAWRSSGTKNIQYF. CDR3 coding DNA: TGTGCCTGGAGATCGTCAGGGACCAAAAACATTCAGTACTTC.

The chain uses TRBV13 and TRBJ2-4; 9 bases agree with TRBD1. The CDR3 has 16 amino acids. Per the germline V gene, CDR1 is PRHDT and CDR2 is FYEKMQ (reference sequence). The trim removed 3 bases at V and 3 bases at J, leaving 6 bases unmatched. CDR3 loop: CASSFWTGVGKNIQYF. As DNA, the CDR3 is TGTGCCAGCAGCTTTTGGACAGGGGTGGGCAAAAACATTCAGTACTTC.

The CDR3 loop is CASSAPGQRTDTQYF. In DNA form, the CDR3 reads TGTGCCAGTAGTGCCCCGGGACAGCGCACAGATACGCAGTATTTT. V and J are TRBV19 and TRBJ2-3, with 7 bases aligning to TRBD1. Unmatched junction bases numbered 6, after V lost 5 bases and J lost 1 base. The CDR3 has 15 residues. CDR1 and CDR2 (germline): LNHDA, SQIVND (reference sequence).

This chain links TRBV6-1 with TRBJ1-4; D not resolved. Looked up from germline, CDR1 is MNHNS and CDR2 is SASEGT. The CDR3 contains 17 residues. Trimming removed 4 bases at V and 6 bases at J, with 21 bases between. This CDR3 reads CASSGSSALGVDEKLFF. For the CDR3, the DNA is TGTGCCAGCAGTGGCAGTTCGGCTTTAGGAGTGGATGAAAAACTGTTTTTT.

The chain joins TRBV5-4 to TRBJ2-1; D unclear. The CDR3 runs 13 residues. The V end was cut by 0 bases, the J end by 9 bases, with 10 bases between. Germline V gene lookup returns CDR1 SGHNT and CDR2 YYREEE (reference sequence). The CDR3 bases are TGTGCCAGCAGCTTGGACTCTGTCGGTGAGCAGTTCTTC. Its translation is CASSLDSVGEQFF.

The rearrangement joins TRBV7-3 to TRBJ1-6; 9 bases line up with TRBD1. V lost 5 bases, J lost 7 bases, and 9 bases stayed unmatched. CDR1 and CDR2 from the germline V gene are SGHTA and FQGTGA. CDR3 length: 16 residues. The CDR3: CASSPGSGQGNSPLHF. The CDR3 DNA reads TGTGCCAGCAGCCCCGGTTCGGGACAGGGAAATTCACCCCTCCACTTT.

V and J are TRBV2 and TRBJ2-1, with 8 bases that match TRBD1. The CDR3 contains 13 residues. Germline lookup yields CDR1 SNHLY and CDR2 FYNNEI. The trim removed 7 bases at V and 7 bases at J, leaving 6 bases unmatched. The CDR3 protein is CASTWTGTNEQFF. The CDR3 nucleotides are TGTGCCAGCACATGGACAGGGACGAATGAGCAGTTCTTC.

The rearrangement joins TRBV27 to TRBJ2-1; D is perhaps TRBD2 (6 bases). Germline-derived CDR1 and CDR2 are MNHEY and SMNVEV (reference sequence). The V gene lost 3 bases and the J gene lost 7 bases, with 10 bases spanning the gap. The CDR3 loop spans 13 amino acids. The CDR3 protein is CASSLWGENEQFF. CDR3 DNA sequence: TGTGCCAGCAGTTTGTGGGGGGAGAATGAGCAGTTCTTC.

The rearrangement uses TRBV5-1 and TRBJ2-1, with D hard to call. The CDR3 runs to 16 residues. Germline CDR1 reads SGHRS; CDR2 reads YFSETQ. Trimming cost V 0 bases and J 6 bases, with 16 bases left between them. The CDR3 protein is CASSLARSESGNEQFF. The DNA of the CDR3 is TGCGCCAGCAGCTTGGCTCGGAGCGAATCGGGCAATGAGCAGTTCTTC. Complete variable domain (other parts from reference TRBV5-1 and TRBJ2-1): KAGVTQTPRYLIKTRGQQVTLSCSPISGHRSVSWYQQTPGQGLQFLFEYFSETQRNKGNFPGRFSGRQFSNSRSEMNVSTLELGDSALYLCASSLARSESGNEQFFGPGTRLTVL.

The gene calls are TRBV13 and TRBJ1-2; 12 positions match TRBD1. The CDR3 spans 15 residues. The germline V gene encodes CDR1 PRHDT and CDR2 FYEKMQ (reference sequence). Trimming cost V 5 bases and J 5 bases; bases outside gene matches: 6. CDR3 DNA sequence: TGTGCCAGCAGCCCGGGACAGGGGGCGTTTTATGGCTACACCTTC. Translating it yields CASSPGQGAFYGYTF.

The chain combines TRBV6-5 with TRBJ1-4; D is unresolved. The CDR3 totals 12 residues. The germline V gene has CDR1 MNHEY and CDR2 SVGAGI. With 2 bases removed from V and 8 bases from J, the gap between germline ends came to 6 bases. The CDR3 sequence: CASSYQREKLFF. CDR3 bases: TGTGCCAGCAGTTACCAGCGAGAAAAACTGTTTTTT.

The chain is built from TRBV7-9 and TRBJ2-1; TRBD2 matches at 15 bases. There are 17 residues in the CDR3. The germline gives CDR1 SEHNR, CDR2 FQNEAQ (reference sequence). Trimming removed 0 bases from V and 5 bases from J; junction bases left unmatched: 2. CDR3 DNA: TGTGCCAGCAGCTTAGCGGGACTAGCGGGGGGTGACAATGAGCAGTTCTTC. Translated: CASSLAGLAGGDNEQFF.

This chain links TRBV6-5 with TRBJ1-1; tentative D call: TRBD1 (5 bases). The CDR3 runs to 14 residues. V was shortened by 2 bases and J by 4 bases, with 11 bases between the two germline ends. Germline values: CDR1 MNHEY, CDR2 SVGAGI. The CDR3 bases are TGTGCCAGCAGTTACGGGCAGGGTGGCACTGAAGCTTTCTTT. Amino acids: CASSYGQGGTEAFF.

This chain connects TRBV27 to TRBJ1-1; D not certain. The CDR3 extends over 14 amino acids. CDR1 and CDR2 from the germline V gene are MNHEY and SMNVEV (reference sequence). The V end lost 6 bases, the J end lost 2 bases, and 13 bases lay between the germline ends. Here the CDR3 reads CASSLRHSNTEAFF. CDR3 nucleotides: TGTGCCAGCAGCCTCCGACACTCCAACACTGAAGCTTTCTTT.

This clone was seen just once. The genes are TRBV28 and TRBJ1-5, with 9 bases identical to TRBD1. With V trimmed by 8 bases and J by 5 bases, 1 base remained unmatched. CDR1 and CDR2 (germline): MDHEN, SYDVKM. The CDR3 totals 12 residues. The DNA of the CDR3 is TGTGCCAGCGGGACAGGGTATCAGCCCCAGCATTTT. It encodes CASGTGYQPQHF.

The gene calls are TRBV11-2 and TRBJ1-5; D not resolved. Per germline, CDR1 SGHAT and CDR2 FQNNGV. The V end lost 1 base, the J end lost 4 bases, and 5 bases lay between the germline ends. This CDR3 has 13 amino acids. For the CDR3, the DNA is TGTGCCAGCAGCTTAGGTCATAATCAGCCCCAGCATTTT. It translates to CASSLGHNQPQHF.

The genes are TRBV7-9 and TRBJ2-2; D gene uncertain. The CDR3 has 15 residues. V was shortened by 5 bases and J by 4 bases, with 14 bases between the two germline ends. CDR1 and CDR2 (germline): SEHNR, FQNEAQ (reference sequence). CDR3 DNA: TGTGCCAGCAGCCCGAGGAGTGGTACCACCGGGGAGCTGTTTTTT. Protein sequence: CASSPRSGTTGELFF.

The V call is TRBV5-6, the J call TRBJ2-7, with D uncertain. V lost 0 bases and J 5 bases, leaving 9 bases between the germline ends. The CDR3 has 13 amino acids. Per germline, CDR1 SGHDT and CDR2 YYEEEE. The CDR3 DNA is TGTGCCAGCAGCTTGGTAAGAACTCACGAGCAGTACTTC. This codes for CASSLVRTHEQYF.

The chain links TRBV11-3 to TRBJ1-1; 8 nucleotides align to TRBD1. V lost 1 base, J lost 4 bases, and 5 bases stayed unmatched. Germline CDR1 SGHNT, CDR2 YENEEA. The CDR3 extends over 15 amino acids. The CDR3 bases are TGTGCCAGCAGCTTAGGGACAGGGTCAAGCACTGAAGCTTTCTTT. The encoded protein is CASSLGTGSSTEAFF.

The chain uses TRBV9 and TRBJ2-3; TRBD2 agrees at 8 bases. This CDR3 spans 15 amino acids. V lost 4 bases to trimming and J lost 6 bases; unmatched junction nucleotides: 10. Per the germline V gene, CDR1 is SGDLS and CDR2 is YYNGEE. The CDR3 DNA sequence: TGTGCCAGCAGCCCCCGGGGGGGCCAGGTGGATACGCAGTATTTT. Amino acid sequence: CASSPRGGQVDTQYF. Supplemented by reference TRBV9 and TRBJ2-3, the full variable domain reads DSGVTQTPKHLITATGQRVTLRCSPRSGDLSVYWYQQSLDQGLQFLIQYYNGEERAKGNILERFSAQQFPDLHSELNLSSLELGDSALYFCASSPRGGQVDTQYFGPGTRLTVL.

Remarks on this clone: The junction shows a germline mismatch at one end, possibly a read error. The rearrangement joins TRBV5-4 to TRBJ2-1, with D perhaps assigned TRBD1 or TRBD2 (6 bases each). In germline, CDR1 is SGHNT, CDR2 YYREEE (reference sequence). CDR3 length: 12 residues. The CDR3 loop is CASSLGGGRKFF. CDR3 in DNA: TGTGCCAGCAGTTTGGGGGGCGGTCGGAAGTTCTTC.